These T cell receptor beta chains were read from a single sample in a study of T cell responses to AZD1222 COVID-19 vaccine. TCRdb's copy holds only in-frame clones and misses some; the assay was immunoSEQ multiplex PCR. The data contain around 130,000 clones, about 89% of them seen just once; the ten biggest clones take up approximately 5.9%. Here the sequenced sample was peripheral blood, taken on day 0 of AZD1222 vaccination. The receptors were gathered from an adult in good health. Both conserved end residues are part of each CDR3. The D gene is left open where the match is weak.

CDR3: CACPLTGGGAFF
DNA: TGTGCCTGCCCGCTTACTGGTGGGGGGGCTTTCTTT
V: TRBV30
length: 12
D: .
J: TRBJ1-1

CDR3: CASSDRQTNYGYTF
DNA: TGTGCCAGCAGTGATCGACAGACTAACTATGGCTACACCTTC
V: TRBV6-1
length: 14
D: .
J: TRBJ1-2

CDR3: CASSIDLLARGHQPQHF
DNA: TGTGCCAGTAGTATAGATCTATTGGCCAGGGGGCATCAGCCCCAGCATTTT
V: TRBV19
length: 17
D: TRBD1
J: TRBJ1-5

CDR3: CASSFRGVGSSYEQYF
DNA: TGTGCCAGCAGCTTTCGCGGGGTAGGGAGCTCCTACGAGCAGTACTTC
V: TRBV7-9
length: 16
D: .
J: TRBJ2-7

CDR3: CASSPGGQSNYEQYF
DNA: TGTGCCAGCAGCCCGGGGGGACAGTCCAACTACGAGCAGTACTTC
V: TRBV9
length: 15
D: .
J: TRBJ2-7

CDR3: CASRTGTGGVETQYF
DNA: TGCGCCAGCAGAACGGGGACAGGGGGTGTGGAGACCCAGTACTTC
V: TRBV5-1
length: 15
D: TRBD1
J: TRBJ2-5

CDR3: CASSPGEAQGVGYTF
DNA: TGTGCCAGCAGCCCGGGGGAGGCCCAGGGAGTCGGCTACACCTTC
V: TRBV28
length: 15
D: .
J: TRBJ1-2

CDR3: CASMERGQYNEQFF
DNA: TGTGCCAGTATGGAGCGGGGCCAATACAATGAGCAGTTCTTC
V: TRBV19
length: 14
D: TRBD2
J: TRBJ2-1

CDR3: CASSEGGYNQPQHF
DNA: TGTGCCAGCAGTGAAGGGGGTTACAATCAGCCCCAGCATTTT
V: TRBV6-1
length: 14
D: .
J: TRBJ1-5

CDR3: CASSPQTGFGNTIYF
DNA: TGTGCCAGCTCACCGCAAACAGGGTTTGGAAACACCATATATTTT
V: TRBV18
length: 15
D: .
J: TRBJ1-3